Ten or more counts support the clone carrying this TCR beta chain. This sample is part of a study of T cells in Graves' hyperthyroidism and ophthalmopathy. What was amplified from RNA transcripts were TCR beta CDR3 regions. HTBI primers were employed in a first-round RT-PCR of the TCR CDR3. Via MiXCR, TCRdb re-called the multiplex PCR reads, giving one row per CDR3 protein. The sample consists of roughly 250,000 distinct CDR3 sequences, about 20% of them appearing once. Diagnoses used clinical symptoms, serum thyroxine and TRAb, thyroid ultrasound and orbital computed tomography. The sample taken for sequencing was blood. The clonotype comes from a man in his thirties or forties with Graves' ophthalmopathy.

The chain's CDR3 is CASSLAAYTEAFF. CDR3 in DNA: TGCGCCAGCAGCTTGGCTGCGTACACTGAAGCTTTCTTT. This chain connects TRBV5-1 to TRBJ1-1; D is uncertain. The germline gives CDR1 SGHRS, CDR2 YFSETQ. The CDR3 is 13 residues long. The V end lost 0 bases, the J end lost 3 bases, and 6 bases lay between the germline ends.